The 22 T cell receptor beta chains below come from one sample, sequenced in a study of cytomegalovirus exposure and HLA in healthy donors. A multiplex PCR was run with 60 Vbeta primers and 13 Jbeta primers. Clones were sequenced by immunoSEQ multiplex PCR, and TCRdb holds only the in-frame ones, with some missing. Among about 110,000 clones, roughly three fifths were seen once, and the ten largest hold 3.8%. Sequenced material: PBMCs. These receptors were taken from a man aged 25-40 years in good health and CMV-seropositive.

The chain combines TRBV7-9 with TRBJ2-3; TRBD2 matches at 7 bases. V gave up 1 base and J gave up 2 bases; unmatched junction bases: 6. The CDR3 has 16 residues. Germline V gene data show CDR1 as SEHNR and CDR2 as FQNEAQ (reference sequence). In DNA, the CDR3 is TGTGCCAGCAGCTTAGTCCAGCGGGGCGACACAGATACGCAGTATTTT. Its protein product is CASSLVQRGDTDTQYF. The full variable domain, rest sourced from reference TRBV7-9 and TRBJ2-3, is DTGVSQNPRHKITKRGQNVTFRCDPISEHNRLYWYRQTLGQGPEFLTYFQNEAQLEKSRLLSDRFSAERPKGSFSTLEIQRTEQGDSAMYLCASSLVQRGDTDTQYFGPGTRLTVL.

V is TRBV11-3 and J is TRBJ1-1; 10 nucleotides agree with TRBD1. CDR1 and CDR2 from the germline V gene are SGHNT and YENEEA. This CDR3 is built from 15 residues. V shed 2 bases and J 4 bases; nucleotides not matched to a gene: 4. The CDR3 sequence: CASSLRTGGSTEAFF. The CDR3 DNA reads as TGTGCCAGCAGCTTAAGGACAGGGGGGAGCACTGAAGCTTTCTTT. Full variable domain (rest looked up from reference TRBV11-3 and TRBJ1-1): EAGVVQSPRYKIIEKKQPVAFWCNPISGHNTLYWYLQNLGQGPELLIRYENEEAVDDSQLPKDRFSAERLKGVDSTLKIQPAELGDSAVYLCASSLRTGGSTEAFFGQGTRLTVV.

The gene calls are TRBV11-3 and TRBJ1-2, with a possible D match to TRBD1 (6 bases). Trimming removed 5 bases from V and 7 bases from J, with 17 bases in between. CDR3 length: 14 amino acids. Germline values: CDR1 SGHNT, CDR2 YENEEA. The DNA of the CDR3 is TGTGCCAGCAGCACTTCACAGGGCCTAGGTGGCTACACCTTC. This gives the protein CASSTSQGLGGYTF.

This clone was recorded once. The rearrangement uses TRBV2 and TRBJ1-5; weak D call: TRBD1 (6 bases). CDR1 and CDR2 from the germline V gene are SNHLY and FYNNEI. The CDR3 sequence is 14 residues long. V dropped 8 bases and J dropped 3 bases, with 14 bases sitting between them. The CDR3 reads CASQDSLSNQPQHF. CDR3 sequence (DNA): TGTGCCAGCCAGGACAGCTTGTCCAATCAGCCCCAGCATTTT.

This chain links TRBV2 with TRBJ1-4; D uncertain. The CDR3 is 12 residues long. Germline V CDR1 and CDR2: SNHLY, FYNNEI. The ends were cut back, 4 bases at V and 12 bases at J, with 12 bases in the middle. CDR3 DNA: TGTGCCAGCAGTGGTCACCCCGAGGAACTGTTTTTT. Its translation: CASSGHPEELFF.

This clone occurred a few times. The chain is built from TRBV29-1 and TRBJ1-2; D ambiguous. CDR3 length: 11 amino acids. With 2 bases removed from V and 7 bases from J, the gap between germline ends came to 8 bases. Germline V CDR1 and CDR2: SQVTM, ANQGSEA. CDR3 loop: CSVESGGGYTF. The DNA of the CDR3 is TGCAGCGTTGAATCGGGTGGTGGCTACACCTTC. Together with reference TRBV29-1 and TRBJ1-2, the CDR3 gives the full variable domain: SAVISQKPSRDICQRGTSLTIQCQVDSQVTMMFWYRQQPGQSLTLIATANQGSEATYESGFVIDKFPISRPNLTFSTLTVSNMSPEDSSIYLCSVESGGGYTFGSGTRLTVV.

The gene calls are TRBV4-1 and TRBJ1-2; D is unresolved. CDR3 length: 16 residues. Germline lookup yields CDR1 MGHRA and CDR2 YSYEKL. Trimming removed 3 bases at V and 5 bases at J, with 19 bases between. CDR3 region: CASSQQPGSSLYGYTF. The CDR3, as DNA: TGCGCCAGCAGCCAGCAACCGGGGAGCTCCTTATATGGCTACACCTTC.

The chain joins TRBV10-3 to TRBJ2-3; 10 nucleotides match TRBD2. Trimming took 4 bases from V and 2 from J; bases not matched to a gene: 6. In germline, CDR1 is ENHRY, CDR2 SYGVKD. The CDR3 is 16 residues long. This CDR3 reads CAISVASGGATDTQYF. CDR3 DNA: TGTGCCATCAGTGTCGCTAGCGGGGGTGCCACAGATACGCAGTATTTT.

V and J are TRBV7-9 and TRBJ1-2; TRBD1 might be the D (5 bases). Trimming cost V 5 bases and J 0 bases, with 16 bases left between them. This CDR3 has 16 residues. Germline V gives CDR1 SEHNR, CDR2 FQNEAQ (reference sequence). CDR3 in DNA: TGTGCCAGCAGCAAACTAACCGGGACTACTAACTATGGCTACACCTTC. Its translation is CASSKLTGTTNYGYTF.

This chain's CDR3 is CASSLGTGTTNEKLFF. DNA for the CDR3: TGCGCCAGCAGCTTGGGGACAGGGACAACTAATGAAAAACTGTTTTTT. The chain uses TRBV5-1 and TRBJ1-4; 8 bases are shared with TRBD1. Trimming at V came to 0 bases and at J to 0 bases, leaving 1 base not matched to a gene. Germline CDR1 reads SGHRS; CDR2 reads YFSETQ. The CDR3 loop spans 16 amino acids.

The chain joins TRBV7-9 to TRBJ1-6; D perhaps matches TRBD1 (5 bases). The CDR3 is 17 amino acids. The V end lost 3 bases, the J end lost 4 bases, and 16 bases lay between the germline ends. Germline CDR1 SEHNR, CDR2 FQNEAQ (reference sequence). CDR3 amino acids: CASSFDSGNAYNSPLHF. Here the CDR3 DNA reads TGTGCCAGCAGCTTTGACAGTGGGAATGCATATAATTCACCCCTCCACTTT.

The chain employs TRBV5-6 and TRBJ2-7; TRBD1 matches at 9 bases. The V gene end was trimmed by 3 bases and the J gene end by 2 bases; junction bases not matched to a gene: 3. CDR3 length equals 14 residues. Germline V gene data show CDR1 as SGHDT and CDR2 as YYEEEE. The CDR3 bases are TGTGCCAGCAGCTGGGGACAGGGCCCCTACGAGCAGTACTTC. The encoded protein is CASSWGQGPYEQYF.

This clone has only a few counts. The chain recombines TRBV7-9 with TRBJ2-3, with a weak D call TRBD1 (6 bases). V shed 5 bases and J shed 4 bases, with 13 bases lying between them. This CDR3 has 14 residues. Germline V gene sequence: CDR1 SEHNR, CDR2 FQNEAQ (reference sequence). The chain's CDR3 is CASSQGTSSDTQYF. Written as DNA, the CDR3 is TGTGCCAGCAGCCAGGGGACGAGTTCAGATACGCAGTATTTT.

This clone has more than one count but fewer than ten. J is TRBJ2-7 and V is TRBV5-1; 7 bases are a match to TRBD1. The germline V gene has CDR1 SGHRS and CDR2 YFSETQ. This CDR3 has 15 residues. The V gene end was trimmed by 2 bases and the J gene end by 3 bases; junction bases not matched to a gene: 8. DNA of the CDR3: TGCGCCAGCAGCTTCTCCCTCCAGGGGGACTACGAGCAGTACTTC. It specifies CASSFSLQGDYEQYF.

This rearrangement joins TRBV10-3 to TRBJ2-7; TRBD2 aligns across 13 bases. J lost 2 bases, V lost 2 bases, and 6 bases had no gene match. The CDR3 consists of 17 residues. Germline lookup yields CDR1 ENHRY and CDR2 SYGVKD. The CDR3 region has the DNA TGTGCCATCAGTGAGCACCAGACTAGCGGGGGGACCTACGAGCAGTACTTC. Amino acids: CAISEHQTSGGTYEQYF.

This clone was picked up a small number of times. CDR3 coding DNA: TGCGCCAGCACCCCTCGTGGCGGAATCTCCTACAATGAGCAGTTCTTC. It translates to CASTPRGGISYNEQFF. The chain combines TRBV5-1 with TRBJ2-1; D unclear. CDR1 and CDR2 from the germline V gene are SGHRS and YFSETQ. Trimming removed 6 bases at V and 0 bases at J, with 16 bases between. This CDR3 has 16 residues.

The chain uses TRBV6-5 and TRBJ1-1, with TRBD1 as a possible D gene (5 bases). The CDR3 loop spans 13 amino acids. Trimming cost V 7 bases and J 3 bases, with 12 bases left between them. Germline V CDR1 and CDR2: MNHEY, SVGAGI. CDR3 bases: TGTGCCAGCACCATTCGGGGGGACACTGAAGCTTTCTTT. This gives the protein CASTIRGDTEAFF.

V gene TRBV6-9 combines with J gene TRBJ1-2, with 8 bases lining up with TRBD1. V shed 3 bases, J shed 5 bases, and the junction held 14 bases outside the gene matches. CDR1 is MNHGY, CDR2 SVAAGI, per germline. The CDR3 runs 17 residues. This CDR3 reads CASSYPDDRGRFYGYTF. DNA for the CDR3: TGTGCCAGCAGTTACCCTGACGACAGGGGTCGGTTTTATGGCTACACCTTC.

The rearrangement uses TRBV5-4 and TRBJ2-1; D is perhaps TRBD1 (5 bases). This CDR3 comprises 15 residues. Germline CDR1 reads SGHNT; CDR2 reads YYREEE (reference sequence). V was cut by 1 base and J by 0 bases, with 8 bases left in between. CDR3 bases: TGTGCCAGCAGCTTGCAGGGAAGCTCCTACAATGAGCAGTTCTTC. Translating it yields CASSLQGSSYNEQFF.

This clone was seen a few times. V is TRBV6-1 and J is TRBJ1-2; D perhaps matches TRBD1 (5 bases). This CDR3 is 16 amino acids long. Germline V gene lookup returns CDR1 MNHNS and CDR2 SASEGT. Trimming pared 1 base from V and 5 bases from J, leaving 17 bases between. The CDR3 DNA reads TGTGCCAGCAGTGAAGAGGCGGGGGGGAGGGGTTATGGCTACACCTTC. It translates to CASSEEAGGRGYGYTF.

A few counts support this clone. The chain has TRBV29-1 and TRBJ2-3; 9 bases are shared with TRBD1. Germline CDR1 is SQVTM and CDR2 is ANQGSEA. CDR3 length: 14 amino acids. The trim removed 6 bases at V and 2 bases at J, leaving 6 bases unmatched. The CDR3 here is CSVEDRGYTDTQYF. In DNA form, the CDR3 reads TGCAGCGTGGAGGACAGGGGCTACACAGATACGCAGTATTTT.

The chain couples TRBV10-3 to TRBJ1-1, with TRBD1 as a possible D gene (6 bases). Germline lookup yields CDR1 ENHRY and CDR2 SYGVKD. V was trimmed by 6 bases and J by 4 bases, leaving 6 bases between them. The CDR3 runs to 11 residues. Here the CDR3 reads CAISRGTEAFF. CDR3 nucleotides: TGTGCCATCAGCAGGGGCACTGAAGCTTTCTTT.